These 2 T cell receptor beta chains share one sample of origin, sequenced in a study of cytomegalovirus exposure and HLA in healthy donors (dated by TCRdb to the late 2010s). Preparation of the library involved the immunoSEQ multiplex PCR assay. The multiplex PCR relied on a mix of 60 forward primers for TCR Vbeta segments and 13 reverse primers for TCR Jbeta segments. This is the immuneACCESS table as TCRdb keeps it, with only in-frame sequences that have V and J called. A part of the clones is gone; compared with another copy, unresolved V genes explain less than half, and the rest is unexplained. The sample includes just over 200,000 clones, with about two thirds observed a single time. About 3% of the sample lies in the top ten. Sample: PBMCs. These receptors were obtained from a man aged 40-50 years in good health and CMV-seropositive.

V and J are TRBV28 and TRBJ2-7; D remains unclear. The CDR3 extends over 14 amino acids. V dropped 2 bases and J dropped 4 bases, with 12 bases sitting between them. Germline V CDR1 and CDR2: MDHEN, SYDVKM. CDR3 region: CASSLNPTWYEQYF. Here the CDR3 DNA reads TGTGCCAGCAGTTTAAACCCCACATGGTACGAGCAGTACTTC.

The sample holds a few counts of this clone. The CDR3 bases are TGCGCCAGCAGGGTAGGAGAGAATCGACAAGAGACCCAGTACTTC. Protein product: CASRVGENRQETQYF. The chain is built from TRBV5-1 and TRBJ2-5; no clear D gene. Germline assignment: CDR1 SGHRS and CDR2 YFSETQ. The V end was cut by 5 bases, the J end by 2 bases, with 16 bases between. There are 15 residues in the CDR3.